This T cell receptor beta chain was profiled in a study of blood T cells in healthy people across ages. The study's findings and limits: Strong correlation was found linking TCR beta diversity to naive T cell percentage.

In the case of this clonotype: As yet, its antigen is unknown.

Germline lookup yields CDR1 SGHTA and CDR2 FQGNSA. The CDR3 has 12 residues. The V and J ends lost 5 bases and 6 bases respectively, with 10 bases between them. Primed by a sample-barcoded 5' primer and a J-beta primer mix, a second PCR proceeded for roughly 6 to 12 cycles. TCRdb re-analysed the 5' RACE reads in MiXCR, keeping a single row per CDR3 protein. The sample yields around 790,000 distinct CDR3 sequences, around 43% seen once. Each donor had about 9.6 milliliters of peripheral blood drawn. The chain has TRBV7-2 and TRBJ2-5, with TRBD1 as a possible D gene (5 bases). The source of this sequence is a man in his 60s in good health. Input material: blood. Here the CDR3 reads CASSQGQKTQYF. In nucleotides, the CDR3 is TGTGCCAGCAGCCAGGGCCAGAAGACCCAGTACTTC.